This is a list of T cell receptor beta chains from one sample in a study of shared clonotypes between healthy human individuals. The data were produced by immunoSEQ multiplex PCR, yet TCRdb's version contains in-frame clones alone and is incomplete. This sample has approximately 530,000 clones, with around 95% found just once. Sequencing used naive CD4+ T cells sorted from blood. The receptors were sampled from a woman in her thirties in good health. CDR3s include the opening cysteine and the closing phenylalanine or tryptophan.

v_call: TRBV10-1; j_call: TRBJ2-1; cdr3_aa: CASGIGLAGGFNEQFF
v_call: TRBV19; j_call: TRBJ2-1; cdr3_aa: CASIFFSGSRLEFEQFF
v_call: TRBV6-5; j_call: TRBJ2-7; cdr3_aa: CASNSLTSGSYEQYF
v_call: TRBV4-1; j_call: TRBJ2-7; cdr3_aa: CASSPSRTSGASRNEQYF
v_call: TRBV28; j_call: TRBJ2-7; cdr3_aa: CASNPGGQDEQYF
v_call: TRBV27; j_call: TRBJ2-3; cdr3_aa: CASRRTQGRVADTQYF
v_call: TRBV6-5; j_call: TRBJ1-1; cdr3_aa: CASSYSSRGRNTEAFF
v_call: TRBV28; j_call: TRBJ2-1; cdr3_aa: CVAGTSYGYEQFF
v_call: TRBV2; j_call: TRBJ2-3; cdr3_aa: CASSESPNTDTQYF
v_call: TRBV6-5; j_call: TRBJ1-1; cdr3_aa: CASSSRVHTEAFF
v_call: TRBV2; j_call: TRBJ1-1; cdr3_aa: CASSWTGGDLNTEAFF
v_call: TRBV5-1; j_call: TRBJ2-5; cdr3_aa: CASSSGLAFRETQYF
v_call: TRBV9; j_call: TRBJ2-7; cdr3_aa: CASSVGLAGGPQTYEQYF
v_call: TRBV29-1; j_call: TRBJ2-1; cdr3_aa: CSTLKGGFNEQFF
v_call: TRBV27; j_call: TRBJ2-1; cdr3_aa: CASSLFALAGSGNEQFF
v_call: TRBV5-1; j_call: TRBJ2-7; cdr3_aa: CASSLGATGDYEQYF
v_call: TRBV27; j_call: TRBJ2-1; cdr3_aa: CASGGPAQYYNEQFF
v_call: TRBV27; j_call: TRBJ2-7; cdr3_aa: CASSLQGSNGEQYF
v_call: TRBV19; j_call: TRBJ1-2; cdr3_aa: CASRPGTGGANYGYTF
v_call: TRBV5-8; j_call: TRBJ2-7; cdr3_aa: CANAGANYEQYF
v_call: TRBV27; j_call: TRBJ1-2; cdr3_aa: CASSPRGAVNYGYTF
v_call: TRBV4-1; j_call: TRBJ2-7; cdr3_aa: CASSQGSSASYEQYF
v_call: TRBV5-1; j_call: NA; cdr3_aa: CASSRQGTSSYEQYF
v_call: TRBV9; j_call: TRBJ2-1; cdr3_aa: CASSVATTSGGLGGKNNEQFF
v_call: TRBV28; j_call: TRBJ2-7; cdr3_aa: CASSYSGTVRNEQYF
v_call: TRBV7-9; j_call: TRBJ2-3; cdr3_aa: CASSLASGSTDTQYF
v_call: TRBV27; j_call: TRBJ1-2; cdr3_aa: CATGGGGSNYGYTF
v_call: TRBV6-6; j_call: TRBJ1-4; cdr3_aa: CASRDRWGEKLFF
v_call: TRBV20-1; j_call: TRBJ1-2; cdr3_aa: CSARDAGYTF
v_call: TRBV5-1; j_call: TRBJ2-3; cdr3_aa: CASSLGSRTSGSTDTQYF
v_call: TRBV28; j_call: TRBJ2-3; cdr3_aa: CASKMRPLAGPSGRTDTQYF
v_call: TRBV19; j_call: TRBJ1-2; cdr3_aa: CASSMGGDRSNYGYTF
v_call: TRBV7-9; j_call: TRBJ1-2; cdr3_aa: CASSLAPWGERERYTF
v_call: TRBV6-1; j_call: NA; cdr3_aa: CAIRGGSYEQYF
v_call: TRBV28; j_call: TRBJ1-4; cdr3_aa: CASSLFLPKGRDNEKLFF
v_call: TRBV5-1; j_call: TRBJ2-7; cdr3_aa: CASSLGRTGRYEQYF
v_call: TRBV28; j_call: TRBJ2-2; cdr3_aa: CATAQGTLYTGELFF
v_call: TRBV10-2; j_call: TRBJ2-1; cdr3_aa: CASRSGRVSYNEQFF
v_call: TRBV27; j_call: TRBJ1-2; cdr3_aa: CASSFRGANYGYTF
v_call: TRBV7-2; j_call: TRBJ2-7; cdr3_aa: CASSLDRHEQYF
v_call: TRBV25-1; j_call: TRBJ2-7; cdr3_aa: CASSDSGRAGYEQYF
v_call: TRBV18; j_call: TRBJ1-4; cdr3_aa: CASSPNRDSTGEKLFF
v_call: TRBV2; j_call: TRBJ2-7; cdr3_aa: CASSQSGTSGYEQYF
v_call: TRBV6-5; j_call: TRBJ2-3; cdr3_aa: CAVKRIRTDTQYF
v_call: TRBV6-5; j_call: TRBJ2-7; cdr3_aa: CASSYSKSPVAYEQYF
v_call: TRBV19; j_call: TRBJ1-3; cdr3_aa: CASSIALAGNTIYF
v_call: TRBV6-5; j_call: TRBJ1-2; cdr3_aa: CASMGDRAGGYTF
v_call: TRBV5-1; j_call: TRBJ2-7; cdr3_aa: CASSNSGGYEQYF
v_call: TRBV11-3; j_call: TRBJ2-2; cdr3_aa: CASSSVGRELFF
v_call: TRBV4-1; j_call: TRBJ2-2; cdr3_aa: CASSLSRDRATGELFF
v_call: TRBV14; j_call: TRBJ2-3; cdr3_aa: CASSQGNTQYF
v_call: TRBV7-2; j_call: TRBJ2-7; cdr3_aa: CASTPGGRGSNEQYF
v_call: TRBV25-1; j_call: TRBJ2-7; cdr3_aa: CASKGFSYEQYF
v_call: TRBV4-2; j_call: TRBJ2-3; cdr3_aa: CASSQFKREEPDTQYF
v_call: TRBV6-5; j_call: TRBJ2-5; cdr3_aa: CASSYGRLGETQYF
v_call: TRBV6-1; j_call: TRBJ2-2; cdr3_aa: CASSEVQGNTGELFF
v_call: TRBV6-5; j_call: TRBJ2-7; cdr3_aa: CASNSGSYEQYF
v_call: TRBV28; j_call: TRBJ2-7; cdr3_aa: CASSFALLRTSGSDEQYF